Reported below is one T cell receptor (beta chain). This sample is part of a study of blood T cell repertoires in COVID-19. Whole-study context: From the United States, Italy and Spain came samples of acute and convalescent COVID-19.

Libraries were prepared by immunoSEQ multiplex PCR; TCRdb keeps only in-frame clonotypes and omits some of them. The sample gives some 66,000 clones, roughly nine tenths of which show up once; 6% to 8% is in the top ten. Looked up from germline, CDR1 is WNHNN and CDR2 is SYGVQD (reference sequence). V lost 3 bases and J lost 0; bases outside the gene matches: 6. There are 18 residues in the CDR3. This sequence joins TRBV10-1 and TRBJ2-3, with 13 bases matching TRBD2. The sequenced sample consisted of peripheral blood. The receptor was derived from a human donor in a cohort sampled during active COVID-19. The CDR3 DNA reads TGCGCCAGCAGTGATAGGACTAGCGGGGGAAGGAGCACAGATACGCAGTATTTT. Translated, it gives CASSDRTSGGRSTDTQYF.